This T cell receptor beta chain came from a study of OX40 agonist ivuxolimab in advanced cancers. About the research overall: Aged about 23 to 90 with a mean of 60 years, they were approximately 79% male. Having had anti-PD-1, anti-PD-L1 or anti-CTLA-4 therapy before was allowed, and around 44% had some. General observations from the study: Relative to CD4+, CD8+ T cells held more expanded clones on average.

At baseline, cycle 4 day 1, and cycle 7 day 1, blood was sampled. The table came from immunoSEQ multiplex PCR; TCRdb's copy has only in-frame clones and leaves some out. This sample has fewer than 85,000 clones; roughly four fifths occur once, and the top ten carry approximately 5%. This CDR3 has 13 residues. Germline CDR1 reads MNHEY; CDR2 reads SMNVEV (reference sequence). With 3 bases removed from V and 6 bases from J, the gap between germline ends came to 9 bases. With respect to this clone: Its antigen is currently unknown.

This chain joins TRBV27 and TRBJ1-5; D might be TRBD1 (5 bases). The sequenced sample was CD4+ or CD8+ T cells sorted from blood, obtained in a trial of the OX40 agonist ivuxolimab. This TCR was recovered from an adult with an advanced solid tumor such as melanoma, head and neck, liver or kidney cancer. CDR3 bases: TGTGCCAGCAGTTTGAGGGGAATTCAGCCCCAGCATTTT. Its translation: CASSLRGIQPQHF.